The next 12 T cell receptor beta chains were all read from a single sample in a study of T-cell reconstitution after alpha-beta-depleted transplantation in children. Unique molecular identifiers were used in preparing the TCRbeta library. In TCRdb, the PCR reads were re-called with MiXCR into one record per CDR3 protein. This sample has 600,000 or so distinct CDR3 sequences, with 20% to 25% found just once. This material consisted of PBMCs, mostly from graft donor cells, taken 360 days after TCRalphabeta/CD19-depleted stem cell transplant. These receptors were obtained from a boy in the first two years of life who had a stem cell transplant for acute myeloid leukemia, so the T cells may come from the graft donor.

This clonotype was detected many times. The rearrangement links TRBV7-2 to TRBJ2-7, with TRBD1 identical over 8 bases. The V gene end was trimmed by 0 bases and the J gene end by 3 bases; junction bases not matched to a gene: 1. This CDR3 comprises 14 residues. Germline loops: CDR1 SGHTA, CDR2 FQGNSA. The CDR3 DNA follows: TGTGCCAGCAGCTTAGCACAGGGGGTCTACGAGCAGTACTTC. Amino acids: CASSLAQGVYEQYF.

There are a few counts of this clonotype. This rearrangement joins TRBV7-2 to TRBJ2-1, with TRBD2 matching 7 bases. Looked up from germline, CDR1 is SGHTA and CDR2 is FQGNSA. The CDR3 totals 13 residues. Trimming cost V 6 bases and J 7 bases; bases outside gene matches: 6. DNA of the CDR3: TGTGCCAGCAGGACTAGCAACCAAAATGAGCAGTTCTTC. Its protein is CASRTSNQNEQFF. Variable domain in full (rest from reference TRBV7-2 and TRBJ2-1): GAGVSQSPSNKVTEKGKDVELRCDPISGHTALYWYRQSLGQGLEFLIYFQGNSAPDKSGLPSDRFSAERTGGSVSTLTIQRTQQEDSAVYLCASRTSNQNEQFFGPGTRLTVL.

CDR3 bases: TGTGCCAGCTCACGGCTGGGGTACGAGCAGTACGTC. It encodes CASSRLGYEQYV. This chain joins TRBV18 and TRBJ2-7, with D unresolved. Trimming removed 4 bases from V and 4 bases from J, with 8 bases in between. The CDR3 extends over 12 amino acids. CDR1 is KGHSH, CDR2 LQKENI, per germline.

This clonotype appeared many times. The chain links TRBV29-1 to TRBJ2-1; no clear D gene. V was trimmed by 2 bases and J by 7 bases, leaving 9 bases between them. Germline V gene data show CDR1 as SQVTM and CDR2 as ANQGSEA. This CDR3 spans 12 amino acids. CDR3 sequence (DNA): TGCAGCGTTGAAAAGCGAGTTAATGAGCAGTTCTTC. This codes for CSVEKRVNEQFF.

CDR3 in amino acids: CASSAQAQGPNQPQHF. CDR3 nucleotides: TGTGCCAGCAGTGCTCAAGCTCAGGGACCAAATCAGCCCCAGCATTTT. The chain combines TRBV6-1 with TRBJ1-5; tentative D call: TRBD1 (5 bases). The CDR3 extends over 16 amino acids. Trimming took 4 bases from V and 4 from J, leaving 17 bases between them. The germline V gene encodes CDR1 MNHNS and CDR2 SASEGT.

This clonotype came up a few times. The gene calls are TRBV7-2 and TRBJ2-1; D remains ambiguous. Trimming stripped 1 base from V and 3 bases from J, with 13 bases between. The germline CDR1 and CDR2 sequences are SGHTA and FQGNSA. The CDR3 covers 16 residues. The CDR3 DNA sequence: TGTGCCAGCAGCTTAGAAGGTAGCAAGGGCTACAATGAGCAGTTCTTC. Translating it yields CASSLEGSKGYNEQFF. The full variable domain, completed using reference TRBV7-2 and TRBJ2-1, is GAGVSQSPSNKVTEKGKDVELRCDPISGHTALYWYRQSLGQGLEFLIYFQGNSAPDKSGLPSDRFSAERTGGSVSTLTIQRTQQEDSAVYLCASSLEGSKGYNEQFFGPGTRLTVL.

In this sample, this clonotype turned up a few times. The chain links TRBV12-3 or TRBV12-4 to TRBJ2-5, with D maybe TRBD1 (6 bases). Between the trimmed V and J ends, which lost 5 bases and 3 bases, there was a span of 16 bases. The CDR3 length is 15 residues. The CDR3 loop is CASSTFQGTEETQYF. The DNA for the CDR3 is TGTGCCAGCAGTACCTTCCAGGGGACCGAAGAGACCCAGTACTTC.

The CDR3 DNA follows: TGTGCCAGCAGCTTTCTGGCCCTGAGCTCCTACAATGAGCAGTTCTTC. Translated, it gives CASSFLALSSYNEQFF. The chain employs TRBV7-9 and TRBJ2-1; D remains ambiguous. The V and J ends lost 3 bases and 0 bases respectively, with 12 bases between them. The CDR3 is made up of 16 amino acids. CDR1 SEHNR and CDR2 FQNEAQ come from the germline V gene (reference sequence).

This clonotype appeared a few times. The V and J genes are TRBV29-1 and TRBJ2-7, with 7 nucleotides matching TRBD1. The length of the CDR3 is 12 residues. V lost 2 bases and J lost 6; bases outside the gene matches: 4. The germline V gene has CDR1 SQVTM and CDR2 ANQGSEA. The CDR3 DNA is TGCAGCGTTGAAAGACAGGGTTGCGAGCAGTACGTC. Its translation: CSVERQGCEQYV.

This clonotype was picked up a small number of times. The chain links TRBV29-1 to TRBJ2-3; D not resolved. This CDR3 comprises 12 residues. Trimming removed 6 bases at V and 1 base at J, with 8 bases between. Germline values: CDR1 SQVTM, CDR2 ANQGSEA. CDR3 region: CSVIWGTDTQYF. DNA for the CDR3: TGCAGCGTAATATGGGGCACAGATACGCAGTATTTT.

This clonotype was recorded at least ten times. V gene TRBV20-1 combines with J gene TRBJ1-1; D gene uncertain. The germline gives CDR1 DFQATT, CDR2 SNEGSKA (reference sequence). This CDR3 comprises 12 residues. The V gene lost 3 bases and the J gene lost 1 base, with 6 bases spanning the gap. This chain's CDR3 is CSASRQNTEAFF. The DNA of the CDR3 is TGCAGTGCTAGTCGGCAGAACACTGAAGCTTTCTTT.

This clonotype was recorded at least ten times. The chain employs TRBV6-6 and TRBJ2-7; D is uncertain. The V end was cut by 2 bases, the J end by 0 bases, with 5 bases between. The CDR3 length is 13 residues. Germline-derived CDR1 and CDR2 are MNHNY and SVGAGI (reference sequence). The DNA for the CDR3 is TGTGCCAGCAGTTACGATAGCTCCTACGAGCAGTACTTC. Protein product: CASSYDSSYEQYF.